The 2 T cell receptor beta chains given below trace back to one sample, sequenced in a study of cytomegalovirus exposure and HLA in healthy donors. The PCR used 60 Vbeta and 13 Jbeta primers. TCRdb's copy holds only in-frame clones and misses some; the assay was immunoSEQ multiplex PCR. The profile shows roughly 60,000 clones, about 71% of them singletons. Sequences were obtained from PBMCs. All receptors derive from a woman aged 60-70 years in good health and CMV-seropositive.

The chain is built from TRBV27 and TRBJ2-3; D is undetermined. The V end was cut by 7 bases, the J end by 3 bases, with 14 bases between. Germline CDR1 MNHEY, CDR2 SMNVEV (reference sequence). The CDR3 sequence is 14 residues long. The CDR3 nucleotides read TGTGCCAGCACCCCCCCCTCTAGGACAGATACGCAGTATTTT. It is translated as CASTPPSRTDTQYF.

This clone was counted between two and nine times. The V gene is TRBV21-1, the J gene TRBJ2-3; the table's D call, TRBD2, has no DNA check behind it. TRBV21-1 represents a pseudogene. The CDR3 has 15 amino acids. The CDR3 loop reads CASSGAGGSTDTQYF. CDR3 coding DNA: TGTGCCAGCAGCGGGGCGGGGGGATCCACAGATACGCAGTATTTT.